These 3 T cell receptor beta chains came from one sample sequenced in a study of regulatory T cells in long-lasting Graves disease. The time point denotes: persistent/refractory GD, antithyroid drugs over 5 years with positive TRAb. RNA isolated from PBMCs was used to make the TCR library. HTBI primers from iRepertoire and Arm-PCR of CDR3 regions yielded the TCR beta libraries. TCRdb re-called the multiplex PCR reads with MiXCR, one entry per CDR3 protein. The sample includes fewer than 450,000 distinct CDR3 sequences, 23% of them seen just once. Specimen: peripheral blood mononuclear cells (PBMCs), collected when the disease was refractory, from a patient treated with antithyroid drugs. These receptor sequences come from a female donor with Graves disease.

The chain couples TRBV2 to TRBJ2-3; either TRBD1 or TRBD2 may fit D (5 bases each). Trimming removed 8 bases at V and 0 bases at J, with 6 bases between. Looked up from germline, CDR1 is SNHLY and CDR2 is FYNNEI. The CDR3 has 12 residues. CDR3 sequence: CASEGSTDTQYF. In DNA, the CDR3 is TGTGCCAGCGAGGGGAGCACAGATACGCAGTATTTT.

In this sample, this clonotype turned up many times. The chain uses TRBV28 and TRBJ1-2; D is unresolved. V was cut by 6 bases and J by 4 bases, with 15 bases left in between. CDR1 is MDHEN and CDR2 is SYDVKM in the germline V gene. The CDR3 is made up of 14 amino acids. CDR3 amino acids: CASRGVSISYGYTF. The CDR3 DNA follows: TGTGCCAGCAGAGGAGTTTCAATTTCCTATGGCTACACCTTC.

This rearrangement joins TRBV7-8 to TRBJ2-1, with D unclear. The CDR3 is 13 residues long. The germline CDR1 and CDR2 sequences are SGHVS and FQNEAQ. V lost 0 bases to trimming and J lost 6 bases, with 6 bases between them. The CDR3 reads CASSLAWGNEQFF. The CDR3 DNA reads as TGTGCCAGCAGCTTAGCTTGGGGCAATGAGCAGTTCTTC.